This entry describes one T cell receptor beta chain. Some clones are missing from TCRdb's copy, which holds only in-frame ones; the method was immunoSEQ multiplex PCR. The data contain around 330,000 clones, 70% to 90% of them singletons. These data belong to a study of blood T cell repertoires in COVID-19. Study background: The United States, Italy and Spain supplied acute and convalescent COVID-19 samples.

Seattle enrolled patients during active infection and tracked them longitudinally. The clonotype originates from a woman aged 30 to 39 with COVID-19, enrolled during active disease. Sequencing was performed on peripheral blood.

CDR3 region: CASSLGAGVKTGELFF. For the CDR3, the DNA is TGTGCCAGCAGTTTAGGGGCGGGGGTGAAGACCGGGGAGCTGTTTTTT. The chain recombines TRBV6-5 with TRBJ2-2; 7 nucleotides line up with TRBD2. The CDR3 length is 16 residues. Trimming at V came to 4 bases and at J to 5 bases, leaving 10 bases not matched to a gene. Per the germline V gene, CDR1 is MNHEY and CDR2 is SVGAGI.